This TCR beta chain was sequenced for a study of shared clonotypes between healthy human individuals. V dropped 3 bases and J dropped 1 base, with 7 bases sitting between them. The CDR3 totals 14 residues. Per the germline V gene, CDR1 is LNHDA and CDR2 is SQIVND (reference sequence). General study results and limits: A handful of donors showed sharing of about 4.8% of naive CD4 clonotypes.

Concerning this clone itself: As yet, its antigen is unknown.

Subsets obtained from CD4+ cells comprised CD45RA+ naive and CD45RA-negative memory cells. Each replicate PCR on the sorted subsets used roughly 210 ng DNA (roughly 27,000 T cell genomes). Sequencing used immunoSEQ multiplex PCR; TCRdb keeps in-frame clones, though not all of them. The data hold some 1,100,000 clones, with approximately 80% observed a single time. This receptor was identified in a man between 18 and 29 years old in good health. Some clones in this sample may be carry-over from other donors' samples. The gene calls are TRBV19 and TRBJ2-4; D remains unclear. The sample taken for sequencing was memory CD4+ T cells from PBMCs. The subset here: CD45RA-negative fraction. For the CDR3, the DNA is TGTGCCAGTAGTATGGGTGGGGCCAAAAACATTCAGTACTTC. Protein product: CASSMGGAKNIQYF. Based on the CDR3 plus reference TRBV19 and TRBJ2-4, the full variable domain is DGGITQSPKYLFRKEGQNVTLSCEQNLNHDAMYWYRQDPGQGLRLIYYSQIVNDFQKGDIAEGYSVSREKKESFPLTVTSAQKNPTAFYLCASSMGGAKNIQYFGAGTRLSVL.